This TCR beta chain was recorded in a study of blood T cell repertoires in COVID-19. Per the germline V gene, CDR1 is MRHNA and CDR2 is SNTAGT. The CDR3 is made up of 15 amino acids. The J segment lost 2 bases and the V segment lost 6 bases, leaving 5 bases of the junction unmatched. The repertoire was sequenced with immunoSEQ multiplex PCR; TCRdb's copy has only in-frame clones and lacks some. The sample lists about 220,000 clones, around 84% occurring once. The chain couples TRBV6-4 to TRBJ2-3, with 10 bases matching TRBD2. This clonotype originated in a man aged 45-65 years with active or convalescent COVID-19. The sample was peripheral blood. The CDR3 region has the DNA TGTGCCAGCAGCTCACTAGCGGGGACCACAGATACGCAGTATTTT. It yields the protein CASSSLAGTTDTQYF.